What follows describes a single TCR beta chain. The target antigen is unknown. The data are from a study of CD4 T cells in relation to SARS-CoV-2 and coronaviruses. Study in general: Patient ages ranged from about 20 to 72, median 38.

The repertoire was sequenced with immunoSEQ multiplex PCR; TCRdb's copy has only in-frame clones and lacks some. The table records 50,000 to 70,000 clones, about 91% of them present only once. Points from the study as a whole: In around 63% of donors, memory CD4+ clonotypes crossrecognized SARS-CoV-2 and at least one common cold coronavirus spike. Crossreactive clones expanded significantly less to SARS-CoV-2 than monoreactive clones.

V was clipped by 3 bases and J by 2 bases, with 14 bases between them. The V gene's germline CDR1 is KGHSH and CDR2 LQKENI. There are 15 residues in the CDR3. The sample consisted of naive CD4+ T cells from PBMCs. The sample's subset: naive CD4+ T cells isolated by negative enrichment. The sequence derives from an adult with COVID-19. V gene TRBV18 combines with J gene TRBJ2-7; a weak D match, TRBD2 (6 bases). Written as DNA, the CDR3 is TGTGCCAGCTCACCGCAGCGGGTAAGAACCTACGAGCAGTACTTC. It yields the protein CASSPQRVRTYEQYF.